This entry is about one T cell receptor (beta chain). Its antigen is unidentified. Primed by a sample-barcoded 5' primer and a J-beta primer mix, a second PCR proceeded for about 7 to 11 cycles. Each cDNA molecule was tagged by a template-switch adaptor with 12 random nucleotides. Every individual sample yielded 2.5 million or more paired-end reads (each containing CDR3). TCRdb re-analysed the 5' RACE reads in MiXCR, keeping a single row per CDR3 protein. This table holds a few hundred thousand distinct CDR3 sequences, 25% to 30% found once. The sample originates from a study of blood T cells in healthy people across ages. Whole-study results and caveats: The donors' CMV status was not determined, possibly confounding changes in expanded clonotypes. Compared with aged donors, long-lived donors showed fewer expanded clones, suggesting selection.

The germline V gene encodes CDR1 ENHRY and CDR2 SYGVKD. Trimming took 2 bases from V and 7 from J; bases not matched to a gene: 10. The CDR3 contains 17 residues. The chain joins TRBV10-3 to TRBJ1-5; TRBD1 aligns across 11 bases. This sequence originates from a woman aged 70-85 years in good health. Sequencing was carried out using blood. The CDR3: CAISETGTGGIGQPQHF. The CDR3 DNA is TGTGCCATCAGTGAGACGGGGACAGGGGGAATCGGGCAGCCCCAGCATTTT.